This is a list of T cell receptor beta chains from one sample in a study of shared clonotypes between healthy human individuals. The method was immunoSEQ multiplex PCR; TCRdb's version includes in-frame clones alone and lacks a portion of them. The sample holds about 2.1 million clones, around 93% seen once. Material for sequencing was naive CD8+ T cells from PBMCs. The receptors shown here come from a man between 18 and 29 years old in good health. Some clones in this sample may be carry-over from other donors' samples. The CDR3 runs from the conserved cysteine through the conserved F or W. D genes are given only for firm matches. The listing skips clone size in some rows; elsewhere it reads once, few, many or a size class.

>NA|NA|TRBV5-1
CASSSRGPNTEAFF
>NA|NA|TRBV4-2
CASSQFGTGGLRTEAFF
>once|TRBD1|TRBV9
CASSVGAQGGHGYTF
>NA|NA|TRBV15
CATSGPGTGELFF
>NA|NA|TRBV28
CASSPLGGSNEKLFF
>NA|NA|TRBV7-9
CASSRSYAEQFF
>NA|NA|TRBV15
CATSSANRVSGANVLTF
>NA|NA|TRBV6-1
CASSAEGYNEQFF
>NA|NA|TRBV7-8
CASSLMGRVGYEQYF
>NA|NA|TRBV2
CASTRGAASSYEQYF
>NA|TRBD1|TRBV5-1
CASSLPGGRYGYTF
>once|NA|TRBV9
CASSYLPSTDTQYF
>NA|NA|TRBV11-2
CASSLQQAYEQYF
>NA|NA|TRBV4-3
CASSQDGRAGGNTIYF
>NA|TRBD1|TRBV7-9
CASSTRQGRNTEAFF
>NA|NA|TRBV7-6
CASSFSRGLEIGIYEQFF
>NA|TRBD2|TRBV29-1
CSVWGGSSYEQYF
>NA|NA|TRBV5-4
CASSIREMNTEAFF
>NA|TRBD1|TRBV9
CASNPTGGVRQPQHF
>NA|NA|TRBV29-1
CSVEFRTIGTDTQYF
>NA|NA|TRBV28
CASSLGAQGRKEKLFF
>NA|NA|TRBV27
CASGTGSPYEQYF
>NA|TRBD2|TRBV19
CASSPQLAGGLMDTQYF
>once|NA|TRBV28
CASSSDSHTDTQYF
>NA|NA|TRBV27
CASSFTPTRVNNEQFF
>NA|NA|TRBV27
CASSPILGVGHNEQFF